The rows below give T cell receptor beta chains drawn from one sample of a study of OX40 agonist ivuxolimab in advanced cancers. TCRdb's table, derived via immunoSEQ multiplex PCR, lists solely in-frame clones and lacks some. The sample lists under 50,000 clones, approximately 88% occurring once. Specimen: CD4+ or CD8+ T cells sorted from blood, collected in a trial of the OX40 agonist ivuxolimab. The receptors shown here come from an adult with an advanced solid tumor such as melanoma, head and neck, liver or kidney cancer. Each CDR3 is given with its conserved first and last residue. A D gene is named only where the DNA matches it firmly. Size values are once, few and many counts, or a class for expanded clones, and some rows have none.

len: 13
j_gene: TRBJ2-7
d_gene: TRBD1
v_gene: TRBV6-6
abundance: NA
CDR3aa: CASSYFTGVEQYF
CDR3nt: TGTGCCAGCAGTTACTTTACAGGGGTCGAGCAGTACTTC

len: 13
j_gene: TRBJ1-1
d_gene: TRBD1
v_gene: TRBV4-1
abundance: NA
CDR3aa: CASSPRGQTEAFF
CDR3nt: TGCGCCAGCAGCCCGAGGGGACAGACTGAAGCTTTCTTT

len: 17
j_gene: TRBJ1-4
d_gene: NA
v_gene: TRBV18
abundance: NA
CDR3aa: CASSPLGGTPTNEKLFF
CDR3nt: TGTGCCAGCTCACCTTTAGGGGGAACCCCAACTAATGAAAAACTGTTTTTT

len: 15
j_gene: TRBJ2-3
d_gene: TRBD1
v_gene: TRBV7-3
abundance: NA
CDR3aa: CASSLTGQGSDTQYF
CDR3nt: TGTGCCAGCAGCTTAACGGGACAGGGGTCAGATACGCAGTATTTT

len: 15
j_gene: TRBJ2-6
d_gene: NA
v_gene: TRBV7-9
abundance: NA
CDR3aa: CASSPPLSGANVLTF
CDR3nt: TGTGCCAGCAGCCCTCCTTTATCTGGGGCCAACGTCCTGACTTTC

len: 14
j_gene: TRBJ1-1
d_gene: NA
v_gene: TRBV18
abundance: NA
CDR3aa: CASSADRKNTEAFF
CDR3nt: TGTGCCAGCTCCGCCGACAGGAAGAACACTGAAGCTTTCTTT

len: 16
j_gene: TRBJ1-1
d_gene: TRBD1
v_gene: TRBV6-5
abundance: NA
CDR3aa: CASSYSIGGLNTEAFF
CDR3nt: TGTGCCAGCAGTTACTCGATAGGGGGCTTGAACACTGAAGCTTTCTTT

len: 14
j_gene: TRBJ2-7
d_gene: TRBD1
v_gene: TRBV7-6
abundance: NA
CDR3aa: CASSSARTGNEQYF
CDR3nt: TGTGCCAGCAGCTCCGCCCGGACAGGGAACGAGCAGTACTTC

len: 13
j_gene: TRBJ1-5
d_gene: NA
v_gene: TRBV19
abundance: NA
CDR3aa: CASSQAVGQPQHF
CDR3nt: TGTGCCAGTAGTCAGGCAGTGGGTCAGCCCCAGCATTTT

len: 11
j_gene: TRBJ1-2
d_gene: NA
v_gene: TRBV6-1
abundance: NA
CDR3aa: CASNGPYGYTF
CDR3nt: TGTGCCAGCAACGGGCCCTATGGCTACACCTTC

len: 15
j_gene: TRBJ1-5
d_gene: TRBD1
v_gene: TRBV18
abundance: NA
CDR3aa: CASSPTGGGNQPQHF
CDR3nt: TGTGCCAGCTCCCCTACAGGGGGCGGCAATCAGCCCCAGCATTTT

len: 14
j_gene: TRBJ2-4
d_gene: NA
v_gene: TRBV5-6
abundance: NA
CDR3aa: CASSLSVAKNIQYF
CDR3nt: TGTGCCAGCAGCTTGTCCGTAGCCAAAAACATTCAGTACTTC

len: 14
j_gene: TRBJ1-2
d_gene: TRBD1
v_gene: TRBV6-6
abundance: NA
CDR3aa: CASSYGTGGNGYTF
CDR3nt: TGTGCCAGCAGTTACGGGACAGGGGGGAATGGCTACACCTTC

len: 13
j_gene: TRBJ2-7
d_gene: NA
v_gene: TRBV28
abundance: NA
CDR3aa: CASSGGLAYEQYF
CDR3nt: TGTGCCAGCAGTGGGGGACTGGCCTACGAGCAGTACTTC

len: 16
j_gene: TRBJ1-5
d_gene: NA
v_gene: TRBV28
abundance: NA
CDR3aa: CASSFQQGSSNQPQHF
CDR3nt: TGTGCCAGCAGTTTTCAACAGGGTAGCAGCAATCAGCCCCAGCATTTT

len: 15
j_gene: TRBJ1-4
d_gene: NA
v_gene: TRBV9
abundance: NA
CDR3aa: CASSVGVGKNEKLFF
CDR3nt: TGTGCCAGCAGCGTAGGGGTAGGGAAGAACGAAAAACTGTTTTTT

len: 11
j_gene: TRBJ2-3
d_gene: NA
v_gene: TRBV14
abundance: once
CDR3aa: CASSHGDTQYF
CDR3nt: TGTGCCAGCAGCCATGGGGATACGCAGTATTTT

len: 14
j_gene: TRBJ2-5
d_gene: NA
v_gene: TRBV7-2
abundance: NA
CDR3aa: CASSIMGLQETQYF
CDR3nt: TGTGCCAGCAGCATTATGGGACTTCAAGAGACCCAGTACTTC

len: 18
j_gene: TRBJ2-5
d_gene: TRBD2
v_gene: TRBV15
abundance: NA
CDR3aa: CATSRDLISGGARETQYF
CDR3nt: TGTGCCACCAGCAGAGATCTTATTAGCGGGGGGGCTAGAGAGACCCAGTACTTC

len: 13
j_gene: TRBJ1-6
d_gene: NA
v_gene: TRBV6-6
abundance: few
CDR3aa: CASSLQDNSPLHF
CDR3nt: TGTGCCAGCAGCCTCCAGGATAATTCACCCCTCCACTTT

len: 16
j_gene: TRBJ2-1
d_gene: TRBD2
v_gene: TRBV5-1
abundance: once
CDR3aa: CASSLASSSGSTEQFF
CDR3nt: TGCGCCAGCAGCTTGGCCTCGTCTAGCGGGAGTACTGAGCAGTTCTTC

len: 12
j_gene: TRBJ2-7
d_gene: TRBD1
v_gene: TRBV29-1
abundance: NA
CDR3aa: CSVEGDRDEQYF
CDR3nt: TGCAGCGTGGAAGGGGACAGGGACGAGCAGTACTTC

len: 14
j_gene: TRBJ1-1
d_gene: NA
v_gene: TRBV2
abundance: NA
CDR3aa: CASSIEQVNTEAFF
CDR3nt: TGTGCCAGCAGCATAGAACAGGTGAACACTGAAGCTTTCTTT

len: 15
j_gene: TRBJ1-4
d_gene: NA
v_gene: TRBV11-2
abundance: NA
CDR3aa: CASSLSQGGGEKLFF
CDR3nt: TGTGCCAGCAGCTTATCTCAGGGTGGTGGTGAAAAACTGTTTTTT

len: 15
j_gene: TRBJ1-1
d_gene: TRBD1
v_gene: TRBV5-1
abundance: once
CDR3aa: CASSYGDRSNTEAFF
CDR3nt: TGCGCCAGCAGCTACGGGGACAGGTCGAACACTGAAGCTTTCTTT

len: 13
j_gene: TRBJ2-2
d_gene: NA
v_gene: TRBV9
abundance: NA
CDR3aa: CASSVGLTGELFF
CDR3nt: TGTGCCAGCAGCGTAGGACTCACCGGGGAGCTGTTTTTT

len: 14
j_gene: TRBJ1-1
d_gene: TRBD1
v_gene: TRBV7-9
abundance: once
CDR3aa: CASSLGDRNTEAFF
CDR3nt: TGTGCCAGCAGCCTAGGGGACAGGAACACTGAAGCTTTCTTT

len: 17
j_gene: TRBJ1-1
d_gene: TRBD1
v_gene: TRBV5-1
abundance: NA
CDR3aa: CASSLVTGGAVDTEAFF
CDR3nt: TGCGCCAGCAGCTTGGTGACAGGGGGCGCGGTAGATACTGAAGCTTTCTTT

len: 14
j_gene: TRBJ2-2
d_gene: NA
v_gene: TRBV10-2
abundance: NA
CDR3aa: CASSAGRGTGELFF
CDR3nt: TGCGCCAGCAGTGCTGGTCGGGGGACCGGGGAGCTGTTTTTT

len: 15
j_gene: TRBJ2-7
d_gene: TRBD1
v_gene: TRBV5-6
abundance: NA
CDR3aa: CASSSRGTGGLEQYF
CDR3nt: TGTGCCAGCAGCTCGAGGGGGACAGGGGGTCTTGAGCAGTACTTC

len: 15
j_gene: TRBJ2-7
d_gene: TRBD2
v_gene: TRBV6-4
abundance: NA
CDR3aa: CASSPGVAGPYEQYF
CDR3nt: TGTGCCAGCAGTCCTGGGGTAGCGGGACCATACGAGCAGTACTTC

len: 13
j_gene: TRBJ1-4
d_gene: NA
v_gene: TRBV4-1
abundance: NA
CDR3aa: CASSRETNEKLFF
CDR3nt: TGCGCCAGCAGCCGGGAGACTAATGAAAAACTGTTTTTT

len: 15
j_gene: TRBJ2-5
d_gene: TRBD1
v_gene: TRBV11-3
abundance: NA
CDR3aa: CASRISQGSVETQYF
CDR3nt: TGTGCCAGCAGGATATCACAGGGGTCCGTTGAGACCCAGTACTTC

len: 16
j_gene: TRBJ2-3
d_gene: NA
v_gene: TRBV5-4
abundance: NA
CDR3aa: CASSFGGAVRTDTQYF
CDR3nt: TGTGCCAGCAGCTTCGGAGGGGCGGTGAGGACAGATACGCAGTATTTT

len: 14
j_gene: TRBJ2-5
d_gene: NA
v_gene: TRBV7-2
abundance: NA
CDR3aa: CASSFAGGQETQYF
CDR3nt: TGTGCCAGCAGCTTTGCCGGGGGCCAAGAGACCCAGTACTTC

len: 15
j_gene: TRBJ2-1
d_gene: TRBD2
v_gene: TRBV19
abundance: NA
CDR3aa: CASSEARGSYNEQFF
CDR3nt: TGTGCCAGTAGTGAGGCGCGGGGGTCCTACAATGAGCAGTTCTTC

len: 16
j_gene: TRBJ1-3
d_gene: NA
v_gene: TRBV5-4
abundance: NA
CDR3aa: CASSSALGAGGNTIYF
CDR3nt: TGTGCCAGCAGCTCTGCATTGGGGGCAGGCGGAAACACCATATATTTT

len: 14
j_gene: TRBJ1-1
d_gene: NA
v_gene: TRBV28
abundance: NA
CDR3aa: CASRPSGRNTEAFF
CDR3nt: TGTGCCAGCAGGCCGTCGGGTCGGAACACTGAAGCTTTCTTT

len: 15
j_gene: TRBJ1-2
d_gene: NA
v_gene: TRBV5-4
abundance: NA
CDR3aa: CASSSGLGANYGYTF
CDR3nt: TGTGCCAGCAGCTCAGGACTGGGAGCTAACTATGGCTACACCTTC

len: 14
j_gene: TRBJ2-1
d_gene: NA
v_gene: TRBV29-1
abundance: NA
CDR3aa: CSVEGGSSYNEQFF
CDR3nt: TGCAGCGTTGAGGGCGGAAGCTCCTACAATGAGCAGTTCTTC

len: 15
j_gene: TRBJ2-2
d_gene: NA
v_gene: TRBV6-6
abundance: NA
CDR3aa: CASSYGRANTGELFF
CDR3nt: TGTGCCAGCAGTTACGGCAGGGCTAACACCGGGGAGCTGTTTTTT

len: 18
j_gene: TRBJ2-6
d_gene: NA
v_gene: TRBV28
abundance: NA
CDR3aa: CASSKVFLTQSRANVLTF
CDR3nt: TGTGCCAGCAGTAAGGTGTTTTTGACACAAAGTCGGGCCAACGTCCTGACTTTC

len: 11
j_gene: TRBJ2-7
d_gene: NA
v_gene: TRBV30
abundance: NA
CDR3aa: CAARWVYEQYF
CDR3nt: TGTGCCGCGCGGTGGGTCTACGAGCAGTACTTC

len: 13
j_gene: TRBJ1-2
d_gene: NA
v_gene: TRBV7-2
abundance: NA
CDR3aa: CASSSGATYGYTF
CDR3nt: TGTGCCAGCAGCTCAGGGGCTACCTATGGCTACACCTTC

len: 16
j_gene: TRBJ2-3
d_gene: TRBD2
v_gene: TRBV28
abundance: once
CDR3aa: CASSSQLAGFTDTQYF
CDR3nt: TGTGCCAGCAGTTCCCAACTAGCGGGGTTCACAGATACGCAGTATTTT

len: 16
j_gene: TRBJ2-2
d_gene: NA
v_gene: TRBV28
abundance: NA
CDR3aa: CASSLYGAGATGELFF
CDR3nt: TGTGCCAGCAGTTTATATGGGGCAGGGGCCACCGGGGAGCTGTTTTTT

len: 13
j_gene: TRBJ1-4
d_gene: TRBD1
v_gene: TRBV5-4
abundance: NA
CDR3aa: CASSLGTDEKLFF
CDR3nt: TGTGCCAGCAGCCTCGGGACAGATGAAAAACTGTTTTTT

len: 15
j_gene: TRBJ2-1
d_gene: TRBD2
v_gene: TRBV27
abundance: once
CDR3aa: CASSLKREGRNEQFF
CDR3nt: TGTGCCAGCAGTCTAAAGCGGGAGGGCCGTAATGAGCAGTTCTTC

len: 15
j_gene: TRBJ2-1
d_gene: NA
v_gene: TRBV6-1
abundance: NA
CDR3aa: CASSPLGVEANEQFF
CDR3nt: TGTGCCAGCAGCCCTTTAGGAGTGGAGGCGAATGAGCAGTTCTTC

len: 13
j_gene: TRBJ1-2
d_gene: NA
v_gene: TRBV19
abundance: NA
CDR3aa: CASSILTREGYTF
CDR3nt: TGTGCCAGTAGTATATTGACTCGGGAGGGCTACACCTTC

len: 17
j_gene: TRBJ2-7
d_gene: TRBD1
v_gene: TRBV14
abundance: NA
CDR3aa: CASSQSLLATGGYEQYF
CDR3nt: TGTGCCAGCAGCCAAAGTTTATTGGCGACAGGGGGCTACGAGCAGTACTTC

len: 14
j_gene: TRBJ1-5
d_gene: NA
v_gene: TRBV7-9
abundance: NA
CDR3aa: CASSQRNGDQPQHF
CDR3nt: TGTGCCAGCAGCCAAAGGAATGGGGATCAGCCCCAGCATTTT

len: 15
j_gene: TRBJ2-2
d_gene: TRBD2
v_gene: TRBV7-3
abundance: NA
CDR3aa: CASSSPLGGAGELFF
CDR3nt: TGTGCCAGCAGCTCCCCCCTCGGGGGGGCCGGGGAGCTGTTTTTT

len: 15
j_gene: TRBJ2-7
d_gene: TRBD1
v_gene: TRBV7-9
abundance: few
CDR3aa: CASSSRTGNAYEQYF
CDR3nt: TGTGCCAGCAGCTCCCGGACAGGGAACGCCTACGAGCAGTACTTC

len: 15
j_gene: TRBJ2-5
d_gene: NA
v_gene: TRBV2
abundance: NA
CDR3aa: CASSEDEGSGETQYF
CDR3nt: TGTGCCAGCAGTGAGGACGAGGGGTCCGGGGAGACCCAGTACTTC

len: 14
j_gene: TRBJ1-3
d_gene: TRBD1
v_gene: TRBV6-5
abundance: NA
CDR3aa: CASSYSGQGNTIYF
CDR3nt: TGTGCCAGCAGTTACTCGGGACAGGGGAACACCATATATTTT

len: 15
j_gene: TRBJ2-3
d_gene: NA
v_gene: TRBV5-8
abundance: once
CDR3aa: CASHIGQQITDTQYF
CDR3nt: TGTGCCAGCCACATCGGACAGCAAATCACAGATACGCAGTATTTT